A selection of T cell receptor beta chains follows, all from one sample in a study of regulatory T cells in long-lasting Graves disease. TCRdb re-called the multiplex PCR reads with MiXCR, one entry per CDR3 protein. The data show about 430,000 distinct CDR3 sequences, under 25% seen once. The material sequenced was peripheral blood mononuclear cells (PBMCs), taken when the disease was refractory, from a patient treated with antithyroid drugs. These receptors were obtained from a female donor with Graves disease. The CDR3 runs from the conserved cysteine through the conserved F or W. Fields, in order: V gene, J gene, CDR3 protein.

>TRBV12-3/TRBV12-4|TRBJ2-7
CASSFGLLYEQYF
>TRBV19|TRBJ1-1
CASSKYTEAFF
>TRBV12-5|TRBJ2-1
CASGSTDPSYNEQFF
>TRBV29-1|TRBJ2-7
CSVEDRIRGEQYF
>TRBV2|TRBJ1-6
CASLYQTGGNNSPLHF
>TRBV25-1|TRBJ2-5
CASRGLAGAGETQYF
>TRBV7-2|TRBJ2-6
CASSLSDTRHSGANVLTF
>TRBV29-1|TRBJ1-1
CSVAVDEAFF
>TRBV28|TRBJ2-7
CASTQSSYEQYF
>TRBV5-1|TRBJ2-2
CASRRGQGSYLPNTGELFF
>TRBV12-3/TRBV12-4|TRBJ1-1
CASSLRQGPTEAFF
>TRBV11-2|TRBJ2-7
CASSLDSSGTGAYEQYF
>TRBV7-9|TRBJ2-1
CASSWTNYNEQFF
>TRBV6-1|TRBJ2-7
CASRASGTSFTYEQYF
>TRBV7-9|TRBJ2-2
CASRNTPGQGNGELFF
>TRBV29-1|TRBJ2-3
CSVLAGTGTDTQYF
>TRBV20-1|TRBJ1-5
CSAKGFSNQPQHF
>TRBV20-1|TRBJ1-5
CSADPRDTGPQHF
>TRBV28|TRBJ2-3
CASRQQGTDTQYF
>TRBV20-1|TRBJ2-5
CSARPHPSSGHRRETQYF
>TRBV2|TRBJ2-7
CASSSDRAYEQYF
>TRBV19|TRBJ2-7
CASSIAPAGDSYEQYF
>TRBV28|TRBJ2-2
CASRRQGNTGELFF
>TRBV29-1|TRBJ2-3
CSAIGHVGTDTQYF
>TRBV29-1|TRBJ1-1
CSVGMRMNTEAFF
>TRBV27|TRBJ1-1
CASTEFNTEAFF
>TRBV20-1|TRBJ2-5
CSARDHAGGGETQYF
>TRBV28|TRBJ2-6
CASSFWQAKSSGANVLTF
>TRBV5-1|TRBJ1-3
CASSWGQGAGNTIYF
>TRBV12-3/TRBV12-4|TRBJ2-5
CASSLIQGWETQYF
>TRBV27|TRBJ2-5
CASGRTGAQETQYF
>TRBV28|TRBJ1-2
CASSSPGTGGKSGYTF
>TRBV5-1|TRBJ1-1
CASSFKTGTENTEAFF
>TRBV20-1|TRBJ2-4
CSALGGLAKNIQYF
>TRBV11-2|TRBJ2-7
CASSPLFGGTYEQYF
>TRBV19|TRBJ1-5
CASTLSGAYQPQHF
>TRBV2|TRBJ2-3
CASSDRATTDTQYF
>TRBV7-2|TRBJ1-2
CASSFRDTRYYGYTF
>TRBV5-1|TRBJ2-7
CASSLELDLYEQYF
>TRBV29-1|TRBJ1-2
CSVGASYGYTF
>TRBV19|TRBJ2-7
CASSFGLASAYEQYF
>TRBV2|TRBJ1-2
CASSDRGVYGYTF
>TRBV28|TRBJ2-5
CASSPGRQQETQYF
>TRBV15|TRBJ2-7
CATSEGHPDAYEQYF
>TRBV3-1|TRBJ2-6
CASSWTHTRSGANVLTF
>TRBV13|TRBJ2-5
CASSQASETQYF
>TRBV5-1|TRBJ2-7
CASSLDGVLHEQYF
>TRBV9|TRBJ2-5
CASSARTGTSGSQETQYF
>TRBV2|TRBJ1-2
CASSETSGGFFYGYTF
>TRBV6-2/TRBV6-3|TRBJ2-5
CASSYRGSLGETQYF
>TRBV28|TRBJ2-2
CASSLGISNTGELFF
>TRBV5-1|TRBJ2-2
CASSLGAQGSGELFF
>TRBV28|TRBJ2-1
CASSLSLKLTGEKHHNEQFF
>TRBV20-1|TRBJ1-1
CSATQAGTEAFF
>TRBV28|TRBJ2-4
CASSLFGGLSAKNIQYF
>TRBV11-2|TRBJ2-7
CASSLVGSPYEQYF
>TRBV28|TRBJ1-5
CASSRQGLGNQPQHF